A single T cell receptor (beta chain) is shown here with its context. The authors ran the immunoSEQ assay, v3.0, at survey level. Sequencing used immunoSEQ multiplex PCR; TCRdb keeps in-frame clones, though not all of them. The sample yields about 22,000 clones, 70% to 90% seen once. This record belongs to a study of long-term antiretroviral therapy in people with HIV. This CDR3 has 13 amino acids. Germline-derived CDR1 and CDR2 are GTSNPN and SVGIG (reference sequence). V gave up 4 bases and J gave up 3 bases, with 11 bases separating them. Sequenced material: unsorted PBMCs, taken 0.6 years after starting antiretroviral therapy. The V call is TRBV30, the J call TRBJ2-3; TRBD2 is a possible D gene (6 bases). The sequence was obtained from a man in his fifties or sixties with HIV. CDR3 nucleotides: TGTGCCTGGAATATGGGGGGAACAGATACGCAGTATTTT. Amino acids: CAWNMGGTDTQYF.